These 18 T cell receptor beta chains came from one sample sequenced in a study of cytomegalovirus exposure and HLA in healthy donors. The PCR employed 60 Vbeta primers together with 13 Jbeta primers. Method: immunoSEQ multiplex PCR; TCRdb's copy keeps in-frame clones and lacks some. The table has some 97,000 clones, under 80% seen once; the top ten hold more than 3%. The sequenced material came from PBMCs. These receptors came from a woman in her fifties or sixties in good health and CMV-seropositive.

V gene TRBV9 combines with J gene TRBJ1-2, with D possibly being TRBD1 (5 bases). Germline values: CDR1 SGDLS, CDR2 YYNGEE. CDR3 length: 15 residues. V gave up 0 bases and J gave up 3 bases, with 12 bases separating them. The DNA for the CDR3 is TGTGCCAGCAGCGTAGGCAAAGGGGTATACTATGGCTACACCTTC. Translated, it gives CASSVGKGVYYGYTF.

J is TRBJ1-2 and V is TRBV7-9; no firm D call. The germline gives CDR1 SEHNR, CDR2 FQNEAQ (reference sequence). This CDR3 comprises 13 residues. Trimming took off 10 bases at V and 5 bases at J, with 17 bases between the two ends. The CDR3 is CATPRRPDYGYTF. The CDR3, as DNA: TGTGCCACCCCCAGGAGGCCGGATTATGGCTACACCTTC.

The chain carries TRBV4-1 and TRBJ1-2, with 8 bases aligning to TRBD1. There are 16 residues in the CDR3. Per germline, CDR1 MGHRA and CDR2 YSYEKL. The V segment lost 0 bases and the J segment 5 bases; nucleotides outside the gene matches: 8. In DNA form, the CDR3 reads TGCGCCAGCAGCCAAGATCCTGACAGGGGAAATTATGGCTACACCTTC. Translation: CASSQDPDRGNYGYTF.

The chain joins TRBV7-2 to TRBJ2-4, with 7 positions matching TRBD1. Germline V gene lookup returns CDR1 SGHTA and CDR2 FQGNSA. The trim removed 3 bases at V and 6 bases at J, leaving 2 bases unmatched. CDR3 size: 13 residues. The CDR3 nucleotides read TGTGCCAGCAGCTTGGACAGGTTAAACATTCAGTACTTC. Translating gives CASSLDRLNIQYF.

This CDR3 reads CASSVGRGGETQYF. The DNA of the CDR3 is TGTGCCAGCAGCGTAGGGCGAGGTGGGGAGACCCAGTACTTC. The chain couples TRBV9 to TRBJ2-5; D remains ambiguous. Germline CDR1 SGDLS, CDR2 YYNGEE. Trimming removed 0 bases from V and 5 bases from J, with 11 bases in between. The CDR3 spans 14 residues. The complete variable domain, with remaining parts taken from reference TRBV9 and TRBJ2-5, reads DSGVTQTPKHLITATGQRVTLRCSPRSGDLSVYWYQQSLDQGLQFLIQYYNGEERAKGNILERFSAQQFPDLHSELNLSSLELGDSALYFCASSVGRGGETQYFGPGTRLLVL.

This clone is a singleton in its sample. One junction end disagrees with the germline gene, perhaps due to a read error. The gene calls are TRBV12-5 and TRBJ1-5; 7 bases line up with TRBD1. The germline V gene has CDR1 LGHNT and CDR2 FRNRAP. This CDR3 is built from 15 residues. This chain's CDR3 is CASATRDSLNQPQRF. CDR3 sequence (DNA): TGTGCTAGTGCTACCAGGGACAGTTTGAATCAGCCCCAGCGTTTT. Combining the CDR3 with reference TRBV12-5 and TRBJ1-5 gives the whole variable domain DARVTQTPRHKVTEMGQEVTMRCQPILGHNTVFWYRQTMMQGLELLAYFRNRAPLDDSGMPKDRFSAEMPDATLATLKIQPSEPRDSAVYFCASATRDSLNQPQRFGDGTRLSIL.

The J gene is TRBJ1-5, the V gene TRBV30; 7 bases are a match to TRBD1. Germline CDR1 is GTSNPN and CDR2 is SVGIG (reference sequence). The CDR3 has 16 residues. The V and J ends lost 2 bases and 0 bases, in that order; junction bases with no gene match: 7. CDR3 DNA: TGTGCCTGGAGTTATGACAGGGTCGATAGCAATCAGCCCCAGCATTTT. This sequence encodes CAWSYDRVDSNQPQHF.

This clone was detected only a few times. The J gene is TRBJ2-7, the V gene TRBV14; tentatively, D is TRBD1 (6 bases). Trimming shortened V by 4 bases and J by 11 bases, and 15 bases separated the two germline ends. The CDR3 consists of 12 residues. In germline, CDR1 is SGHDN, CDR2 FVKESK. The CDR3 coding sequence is TGTGCCAGCAGCCCCGGATGGGGGCCGGAGTACTTC. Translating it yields CASSPGWGPEYF.

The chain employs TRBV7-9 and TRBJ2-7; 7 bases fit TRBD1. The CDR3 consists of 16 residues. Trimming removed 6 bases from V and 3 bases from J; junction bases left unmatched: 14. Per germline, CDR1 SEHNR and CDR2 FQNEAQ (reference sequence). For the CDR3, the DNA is TGTGCCAGCAGTCCCATTGCCGGGACAGACTTCTACGAGCAGTACTTC. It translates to CASSPIAGTDFYEQYF.

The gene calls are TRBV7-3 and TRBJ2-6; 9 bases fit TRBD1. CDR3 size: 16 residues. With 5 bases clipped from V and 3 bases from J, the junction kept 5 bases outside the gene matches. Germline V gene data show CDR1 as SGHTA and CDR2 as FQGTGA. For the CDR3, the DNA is TGTGCCAGCAGCGGGGGACAGGGAGGTGGGGCCAACGTCCTGACTTTC. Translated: CASSGGQGGGANVLTF.

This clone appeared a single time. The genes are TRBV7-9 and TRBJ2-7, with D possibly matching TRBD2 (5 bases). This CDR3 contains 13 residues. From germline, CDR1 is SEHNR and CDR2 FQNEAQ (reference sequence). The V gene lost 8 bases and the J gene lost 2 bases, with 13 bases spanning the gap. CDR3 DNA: TGTGCCAGCGACGACGGGGTAACCTACGAGCAGTACTTC. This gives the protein CASDDGVTYEQYF. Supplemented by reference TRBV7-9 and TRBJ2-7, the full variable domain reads DTGVSQNPRHKITKRGQNVTFRCDPISEHNRLYWYRQTLGQGPEFLTYFQNEAQLEKSRLLSDRFSAERPKGSFSTLEIQRTEQGDSAMYLCASDDGVTYEQYFGPGTRLTVT.

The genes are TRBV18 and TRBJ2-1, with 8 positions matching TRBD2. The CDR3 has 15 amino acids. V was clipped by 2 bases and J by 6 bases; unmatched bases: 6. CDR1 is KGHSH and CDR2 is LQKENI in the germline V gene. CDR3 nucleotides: TGTGCCAGCTCACCAGGAGGACTAGCATCCAATGAGCAGTTCTTC. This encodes CASSPGGLASNEQFF.

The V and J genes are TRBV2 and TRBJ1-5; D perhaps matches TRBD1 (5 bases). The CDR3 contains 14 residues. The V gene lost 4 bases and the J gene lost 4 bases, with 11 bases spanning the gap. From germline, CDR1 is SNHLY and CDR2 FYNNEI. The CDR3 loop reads CASSGTGGNQPQHF. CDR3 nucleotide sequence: TGTGCCAGCAGTGGGACGGGGGGAAATCAGCCCCAGCATTTT.

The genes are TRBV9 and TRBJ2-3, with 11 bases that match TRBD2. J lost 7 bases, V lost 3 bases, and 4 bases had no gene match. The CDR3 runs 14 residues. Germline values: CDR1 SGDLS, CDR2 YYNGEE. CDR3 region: CASSDTSGSHTQYF. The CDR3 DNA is TGTGCCAGCAGCGATACTAGCGGGAGTCATACGCAGTATTTT.

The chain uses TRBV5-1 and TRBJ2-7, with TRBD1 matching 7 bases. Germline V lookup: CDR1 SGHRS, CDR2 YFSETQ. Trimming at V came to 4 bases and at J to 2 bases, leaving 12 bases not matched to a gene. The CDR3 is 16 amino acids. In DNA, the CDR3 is TGCGCCAGCAGCCCTAGATCGGACAGGTTGACCTACGAGCAGTACTTC. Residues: CASSPRSDRLTYEQYF.

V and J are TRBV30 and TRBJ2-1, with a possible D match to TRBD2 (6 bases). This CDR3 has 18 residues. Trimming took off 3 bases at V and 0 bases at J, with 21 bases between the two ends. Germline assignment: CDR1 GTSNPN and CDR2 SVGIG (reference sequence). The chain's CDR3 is CAWSSVLGLSYSYNEQFF. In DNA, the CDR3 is TGTGCCTGGAGCTCCGTTCTGGGACTTTCCTACTCCTACAATGAGCAGTTCTTC.

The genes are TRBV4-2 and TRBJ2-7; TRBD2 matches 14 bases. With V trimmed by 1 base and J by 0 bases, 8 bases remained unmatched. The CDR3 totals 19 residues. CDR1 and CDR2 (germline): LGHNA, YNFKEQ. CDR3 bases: TGTGCCAGCAGCCAAGTCGCAGGGACTAGCGGGGGTAGCTCCTACGAGCAGTACTTC. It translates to CASSQVAGTSGGSSYEQYF.

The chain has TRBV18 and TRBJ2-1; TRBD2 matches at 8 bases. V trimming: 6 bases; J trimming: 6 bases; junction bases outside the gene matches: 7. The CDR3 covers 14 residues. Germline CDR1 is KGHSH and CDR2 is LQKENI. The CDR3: CASSTKAGGNEQFF. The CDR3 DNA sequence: TGTGCCAGCTCCACCAAGGCGGGAGGCAATGAGCAGTTCTTC.